This T cell receptor beta chain was captured in a study of response to subunit inactivated influenza vaccine. Study results and limitations: Every seasonal influenza vaccination brings in few new T cells, the authors suggested.

As for this clonotype: Its antigen is as yet unknown.

TCRdb reprocessed the RT-PCR reads via MiXCR and lists one record per CDR3 protein. The sample contains about 800,000 distinct CDR3 sequences, roughly 20% of which appear only once. The germline V and J ends were trimmed by 1 base and 4 bases, with 13 bases remaining between them. The germline V gene encodes CDR1 MGHRA and CDR2 YSYEKL. This CDR3 is built from 15 residues. Material: PBMCs from blood, obtained less than 6 days after vaccination. The gene calls are TRBV4-1 and TRBJ2-5; a weak D match, TRBD2 (5 bases). This TCR was recovered from a man aged 45-65 years who received an inactivated influenza vaccine. The CDR3, as DNA: TGCGCCAGCAGCCAAGTAGCTACTAGAGGAGAGACCCAGTACTTC. Translating it yields CASSQVATRGETQYF.